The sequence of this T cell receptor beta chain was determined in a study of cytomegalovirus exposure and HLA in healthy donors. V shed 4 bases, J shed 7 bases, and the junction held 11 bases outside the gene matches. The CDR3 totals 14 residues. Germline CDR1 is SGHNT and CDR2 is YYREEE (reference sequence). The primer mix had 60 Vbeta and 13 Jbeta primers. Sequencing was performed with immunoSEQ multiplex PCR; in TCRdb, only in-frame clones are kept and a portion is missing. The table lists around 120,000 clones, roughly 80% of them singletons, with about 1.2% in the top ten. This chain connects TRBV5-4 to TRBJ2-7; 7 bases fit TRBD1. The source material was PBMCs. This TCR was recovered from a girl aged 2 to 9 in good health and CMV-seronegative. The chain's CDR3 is CASSPDRVREEQYF. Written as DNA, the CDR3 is TGTGCCAGCAGCCCAGACAGGGTTCGGGAAGAGCAGTACTTC.